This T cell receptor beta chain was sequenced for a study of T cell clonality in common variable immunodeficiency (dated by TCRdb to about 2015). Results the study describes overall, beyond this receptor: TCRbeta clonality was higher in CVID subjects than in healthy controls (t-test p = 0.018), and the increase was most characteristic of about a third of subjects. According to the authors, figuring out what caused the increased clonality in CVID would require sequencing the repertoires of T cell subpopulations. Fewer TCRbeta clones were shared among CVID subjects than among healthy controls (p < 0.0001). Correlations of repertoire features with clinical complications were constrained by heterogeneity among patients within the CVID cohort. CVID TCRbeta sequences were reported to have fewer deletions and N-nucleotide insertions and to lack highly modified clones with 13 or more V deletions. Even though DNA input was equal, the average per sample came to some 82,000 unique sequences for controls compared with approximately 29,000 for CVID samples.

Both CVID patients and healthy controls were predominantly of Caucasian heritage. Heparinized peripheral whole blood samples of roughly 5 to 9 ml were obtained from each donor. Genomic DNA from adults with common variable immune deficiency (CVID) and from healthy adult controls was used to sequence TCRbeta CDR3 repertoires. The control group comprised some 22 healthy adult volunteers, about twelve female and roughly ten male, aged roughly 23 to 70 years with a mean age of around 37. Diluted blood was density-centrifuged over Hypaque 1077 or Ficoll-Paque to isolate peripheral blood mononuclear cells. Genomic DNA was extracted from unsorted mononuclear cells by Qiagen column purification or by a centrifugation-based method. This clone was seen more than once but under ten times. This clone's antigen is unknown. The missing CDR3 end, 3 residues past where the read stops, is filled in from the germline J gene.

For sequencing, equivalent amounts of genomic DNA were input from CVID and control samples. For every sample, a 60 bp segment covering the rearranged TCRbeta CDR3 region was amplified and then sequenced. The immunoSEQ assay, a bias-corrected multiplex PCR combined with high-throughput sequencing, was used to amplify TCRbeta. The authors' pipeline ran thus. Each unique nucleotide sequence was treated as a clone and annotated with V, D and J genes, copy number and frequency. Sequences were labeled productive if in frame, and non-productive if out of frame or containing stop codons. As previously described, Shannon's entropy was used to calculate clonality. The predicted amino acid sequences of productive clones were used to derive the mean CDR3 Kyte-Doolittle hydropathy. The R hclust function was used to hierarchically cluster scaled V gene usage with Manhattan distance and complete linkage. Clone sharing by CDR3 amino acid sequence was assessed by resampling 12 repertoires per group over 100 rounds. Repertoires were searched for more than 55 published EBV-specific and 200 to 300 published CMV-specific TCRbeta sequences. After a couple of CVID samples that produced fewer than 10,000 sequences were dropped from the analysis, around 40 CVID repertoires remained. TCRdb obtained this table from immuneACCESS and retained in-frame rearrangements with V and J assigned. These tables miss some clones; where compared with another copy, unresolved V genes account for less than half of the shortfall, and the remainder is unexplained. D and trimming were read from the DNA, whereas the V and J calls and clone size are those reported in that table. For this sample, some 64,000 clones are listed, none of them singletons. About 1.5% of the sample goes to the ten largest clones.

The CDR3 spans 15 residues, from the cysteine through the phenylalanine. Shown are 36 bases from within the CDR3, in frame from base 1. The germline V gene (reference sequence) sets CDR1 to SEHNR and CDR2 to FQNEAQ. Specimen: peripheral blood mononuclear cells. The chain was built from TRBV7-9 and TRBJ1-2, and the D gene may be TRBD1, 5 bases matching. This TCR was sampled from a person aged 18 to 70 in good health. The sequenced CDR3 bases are TGTGCCAGCAGCCCAAGACAGACTAGCACAGATACC. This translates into CASSPRQTSTDT. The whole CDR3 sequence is CASSPRQTSTDTYTF. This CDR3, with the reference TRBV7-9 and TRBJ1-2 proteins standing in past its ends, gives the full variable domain DTGVSQNPRHKITKRGQNVTFRCDPISEHNRLYWYRQTLGQGPEFLTYFQNEAQLEKSRLLSDRFSAERPKGSFSTLEIQRTEQGDSAMYLCASSPRQTSTDTYTFGSGTRLTVV.